What follows are 19 T cell receptor beta chains derived from one specimen sequenced in a study of identical twins. From the 5' RACE reads, TCRdb called clonotypes with MiXCR, one entry per CDR3 protein. The sample includes roughly 250,000 distinct CDR3 sequences, 5.5% to 7% of them seen just once. The same data also contributed to another study, on yellow fever vaccine responses in identical twins.

Sequencing was carried out using memory (CD45RO+) T cells sorted from blood. Receptor source: a young woman in good health.

This clonotype was observed a handful of times. The genes are TRBV3-1 and TRBJ2-2; 9 bases fit TRBD2. The germline CDR1 and CDR2 sequences are LGHDT and YNNKEL (reference sequence). The length of the CDR3 is 16 residues. V gave up 1 base and J gave up 5 bases; unmatched junction bases: 5. The CDR3 reads CASSQVGTSRTGELFF. DNA of the CDR3: TGTGCCAGCAGCCAAGTCGGGACTAGCCGGACCGGGGAGCTGTTTTTT.

The chain has TRBV5-5 and TRBJ2-3, with D possibly matching TRBD2 (5 bases). With 0 bases removed from V and 3 bases from J, the gap between germline ends came to 17 bases. CDR3 length: 17 amino acids. In germline, CDR1 is SGHKS, CDR2 YYEKEE (reference sequence). Here the CDR3 DNA reads TGTGCCAGCAGCTTGGTACCATCCATTCTAGCAACAGATACGCAGTATTTT. Its protein product is CASSLVPSILATDTQYF.

This clonotype was recorded a few times. The chain couples TRBV24-1 to TRBJ2-1; D not certain. Germline CDR1 reads KGHDR; CDR2 reads SFDVKD. Trimming pared 0 bases from V and 5 bases from J, leaving 10 bases between. CDR3 length: 15 residues. This CDR3 is CATSDLPGSNNEQFF. The CDR3 coding sequence is TGTGCCACCAGTGATTTGCCCGGAAGTAACAATGAGCAGTTCTTC.

This CDR3 reads CASSLARGSGELFF. The CDR3 DNA follows: TGCGCCAGCAGCTTGGCCCGCGGATCCGGGGAGCTGTTTTTT. V is TRBV5-1 and J is TRBJ2-2, with D hard to call. Germline CDR1 and CDR2: SGHRS and YFSETQ. CDR3 length equals 14 residues. V was clipped by 0 bases and J by 6 bases, with 9 bases between them.

This clonotype was detected only a few times. The chain couples TRBV7-2 to TRBJ1-2; 9 bases map to TRBD1. This CDR3 comprises 14 residues. V was clipped by 5 bases and J by 6 bases; unmatched bases: 7. Germline lookup yields CDR1 SGHTA and CDR2 FQGNSA. DNA for the CDR3: TGTGCCAGCAGCCCCCGACAGGGGGTAAATGGCTACACCTTC. Translating gives CASSPRQGVNGYTF.

In this sample, this clonotype turned up many times. The rearrangement joins TRBV15 to TRBJ1-1; D call uncertain. CDR1 LNHNV and CDR2 YYDKDF come from the germline V gene (reference sequence). V lost 6 bases and J 1 base, leaving 9 bases between the germline ends. CDR3 length equals 13 residues. The CDR3 is CATRLMGNTEAFF. As DNA, the CDR3 is TGTGCCACCAGGTTGATGGGGAACACTGAAGCTTTCTTT.

This clonotype showed up many times. This chain connects TRBV27 to TRBJ1-4; no clear D. V was cut by 2 bases and J by 6 bases, with 7 bases left in between. Germline lookup yields CDR1 MNHEY and CDR2 SMNVEV (reference sequence). The CDR3 is made up of 13 amino acids. CDR3 sequence: CASSLRMDEKLFF. The CDR3 bases are TGTGCCAGCAGTTTACGTATGGATGAAAAACTGTTTTTT.

The rearrangement uses TRBV12-3 or TRBV12-4 and TRBJ2-1; no clear D gene. The CDR3 consists of 9 residues. The V end was cut by 8 bases, the J end by 9 bases, with 5 bases between. The CDR3 here is CASGPEQFF. CDR3 in DNA: TGTGCCAGCGGTCCTGAGCAGTTCTTC.

This clonotype was seen more than once but under ten times. The chain recombines TRBV9 with TRBJ2-2; D gene ambiguous. Looked up from germline, CDR1 is SGDLS and CDR2 is YYNGEE. V lost 0 bases and J 5 bases, leaving 11 bases between the germline ends. This CDR3 comprises 15 residues. The CDR3 DNA follows: TGTGCCAGCAGCGTAGGGAGCATCGGGACCGGGGAGCTGTTTTTT. Protein sequence: CASSVGSIGTGELFF.

The J gene is TRBJ2-3, the V gene TRBV24-1; 7 bases fit TRBD1. This CDR3 comprises 17 residues. J lost 7 bases, V lost 7 bases, and 19 bases had no gene match. Germline values: CDR1 KGHDR, CDR2 SFDVKD. The CDR3 DNA is TGTGCCACCAGCGGGACAGAGAGGCAAATTAAGTTGAATACGCAGTATTTT. It yields the protein CATSGTERQIKLNTQYF.

This clonotype appeared many times. The V gene is TRBV12-3 or TRBV12-4, the J gene TRBJ2-7, with 7 nucleotides matching TRBD2. The CDR3 spans 14 residues. The trim removed 3 bases at V and 7 bases at J, leaving 9 bases unmatched. Written as DNA, the CDR3 is TGTGCCAGCAGTTTGATCAGCGGGACGGGAGAGCAGTACTTC. Protein: CASSLISGTGEQYF.

This sequence joins TRBV15 and TRBJ2-7; TRBD2 is a possible D gene (6 bases). The length of the CDR3 is 17 residues. Germline CDR1 reads LNHNV; CDR2 reads YYDKDF (reference sequence). The V end lost 1 base, the J end lost 3 bases, and 19 bases lay between the germline ends. In nucleotides, the CDR3 is TGTGCCACCAGCAGAGCCCGGATAGCGGAGGAGCTCTACGAGCAGTACTTC. Protein: CATSRARIAEELYEQYF.

The table lists this clonotype with a few counts. This chain uses TRBV12-3 or TRBV12-4 with TRBJ2-1; TRBD2 matches 7 bases. This CDR3 has 12 amino acids. V was pared by 5 bases and J by 8 bases, with 3 bases of the junction left unmatched. The CDR3, as DNA: TGTGCCAGCAGTGTTGGGGGGGATGAGCAGTTCTTC. Protein product: CASSVGGDEQFF.

In its sample, this clonotype was seen a few times. The V gene is TRBV28, the J gene TRBJ2-1; D is possibly TRBD1 (5 bases). Germline V gives CDR1 MDHEN, CDR2 SYDVKM. The CDR3 has 15 amino acids. Between the trimmed V and J ends, which lost 7 bases and 0 bases, there was a span of 13 bases. The CDR3: CASIAPGSSYNEQFF. CDR3 nucleotides: TGTGCCAGCATCGCCCCAGGGTCCTCCTACAATGAGCAGTTCTTC.

This chain joins TRBV7-8 and TRBJ1-2; no definite D call. The CDR3 has 13 amino acids. CDR1 is SGHVS and CDR2 is FQNEAQ in the germline V gene. V was pared by 5 bases and J by 4 bases, with 11 bases between. This chain's CDR3 is CASSLAEGYGYTF. The DNA for the CDR3 is TGTGCCAGCAGCCTCGCGGAGGGCTATGGCTACACCTTC.

This clonotype was counted only a few times. The genes are TRBV20-1 and TRBJ2-1, with D maybe TRBD1 (6 bases). V gave up 6 bases and J gave up 2 bases, with 17 bases separating them. Germline V gene sequence: CDR1 DFQATT, CDR2 SNEGSKA (reference sequence). This CDR3 spans 15 amino acids. CDR3 region: CSASRGGEPYNEQFF. CDR3 DNA sequence: TGCAGTGCCTCCCGTGGGGGCGAGCCCTACAATGAGCAGTTCTTC.

The table lists this clonotype with a few counts. The chain couples TRBV2 to TRBJ2-1; tentatively, D is TRBD2 (5 bases). The CDR3 is 13 residues long. Germline-derived CDR1 and CDR2 are SNHLY and FYNNEI. V lost 1 base and J lost 12, with 13 bases in between. CDR3 in amino acids: CASSEGLSMMQFF. CDR3 bases: TGTGCCAGCAGTGAAGGACTATCAATGATGCAGTTCTTC.

This clonotype was counted between two and nine times. The chain links TRBV2 to TRBJ2-2, with TRBD2 matching over 7 bases. Germline trimming cut 6 bases from V and 4 bases from J; bases unmatched to any gene: 5. The length of the CDR3 is 14 residues. Germline lookup yields CDR1 SNHLY and CDR2 FYNNEI. The DNA of the CDR3 is TGTGCCAGCAGGCGGGAGTGGAGCACCGGGGAGCTGTTTTTT. This gives the protein CASRREWSTGELFF.

This clonotype was seen at least ten times. The chain combines TRBV5-1 with TRBJ2-1, with D perhaps TRBD2 (7 bases). This CDR3 spans 17 amino acids. The V gene's germline CDR1 is SGHRS and CDR2 YFSETQ. Deletions cut 0 bases from V and 7 bases from J, with 20 bases between. The CDR3 loop reads CASSLAPRGGPQNEQFF. As DNA, the CDR3 is TGCGCCAGCAGCTTGGCGCCTAGGGGGGGGCCCCAGAATGAGCAGTTCTTC.